This entry concerns a single T cell receptor beta chain. Its antigen remains unidentified. The table came from immunoSEQ multiplex PCR; TCRdb's copy has only in-frame clones and leaves some out. The table includes around 69,000 clones, 74% detected once. The data were taken from a study of vaccination effects on CD4 cells after COVID-19. At the level of the study: Researchers obtained post-vaccine samples at a median of 72 days past the second dose. Study outcomes and limitations: Few convalescent patients were studied, and early post-infection samples were lacking.

The CDR3 has 17 amino acids. Unmatched junction bases numbered 4, after V lost 3 bases and J lost 1 base. Per the germline V gene, CDR1 is SGHRS and CDR2 is YFSETQ. Antigen-specific CD4+ T cell clonotypes were called by their expansion after viral peptide-pool culture in ViraFEST. Following culture for around 10 days, CD4+ T cells were isolated. Subjects were given two BNT162b2 or mRNA-1273 vaccine doses. Source: CD4+ T cells from PBMCs cultured with HCoV-229E spike peptides, taken after COVID-19 vaccination. The chain is built from TRBV5-1 and TRBJ2-2; 12 positions agree with TRBD2. The receptor was derived from a human donor who received a COVID-19 vaccine. The CDR3: CASSWTSGALNTGELFF. For the CDR3, the DNA is TGCGCCAGCAGCTGGACTAGCGGGGCCCTGAACACCGGGGAGCTGTTTTTT.